This TCR beta chain was observed in a study of spatial heterogeneity in lung cancer. At the level of the study: The study sequenced follow-up PBMC samples when they were available, at a median of about two years after resection.

This clonotype was detected only a few times. The germline V gene encodes CDR1 DFQATT and CDR2 SNEGSKA (reference sequence). V lost 3 bases, J lost 4 bases, and 12 bases lay in between. CDR3 length equals 13 residues. Regarding time point: blood at routine non-recurrence follow-up after resection. Unsorted samples of tumor, nontumor lung or frozen PBMC had their whole RNA sequenced. TCRdb called the 5' RACE reads again in MiXCR, with one record for every CDR3 protein. The sample yields roughly 120,000 distinct CDR3 sequences, approximately 12% seen once. Sequences were derived from PBMCs, sampled at follow-up. The sequence derives from a male donor with early-stage non-small cell lung cancer. The J gene is TRBJ2-5, the V gene TRBV20-1, with D tentatively TRBD2 (5 bases). CDR3 coding DNA: TGCAGTGCTAGCGGACTGAACACAGAGACCCAGTACTTC. This translates into CSASGLNTETQYF.